Reported below is one TCR beta chain. The antigen remains undetermined. The data derive from a study of T cells in localized non-small cell lung cancer. Study-level findings and limits: Median around 54 top-100 tumor clones were shared with paired adjacent lung. Only one tumor region went through sequencing, so heterogeneity may still be there.

Here immunoSEQ multiplex PCR was the method, and the copy in TCRdb shows in-frame clones only, minus some. The sample holds about 11,000 clones, more than 75% seen once. This clonotype was sampled from a male donor aged 60 or over with stage I lung adenocarcinoma. The source material was peripheral blood, sampled before any cancer treatment.

CDR3 residues: CASSRRLTDTQYF. CDR3 DNA sequence: TGTGCCAGCAGCCGTCGGCTGACAGATACGCAGTATTTT. The genes are TRBV7-2 and TRBJ2-3; D is unclear. Trimming stripped 5 bases from V and 3 bases from J, with 9 bases between. CDR1 is SGHTA, CDR2 FQGNSA, per germline. This CDR3 spans 13 amino acids.